The clone carrying this T cell receptor beta chain came up many times. Its antigen remains unidentified. The authors amplified TCR beta CDR3 regions, and they did so from RNA transcripts for repertoire sequencing. HTBI primers were employed in first-round RT-PCR, then a second-round multiplex PCR followed. Each CDR3 protein gets one entry after TCRdb re-called the multiplex PCR reads with MiXCR. The sample lists 170,000 or so distinct CDR3 sequences; around two fifths were seen once. The data derive from a study of Graves' ophthalmopathy and Graves' hyperthyroidism. Study results and caveats: With around 88% sensitivity and less than 83% specificity, a 13-signature model separated ophthalmopathy from stable hyperthyroidism.

The CDR3 sequence is 13 residues long. Germline V gene sequence: CDR1 KGHSH, CDR2 LQKENI. Trimming shortened V by 6 bases and J by 4 bases, and 13 bases separated the two germline ends. This receptor was taken from a young man with Graves' ophthalmopathy. The chain has TRBV18 and TRBJ2-7; no clear D. Sequences were obtained from peripheral blood. The CDR3 is CASSGFEDYEQYF. The CDR3 region has the DNA TGTGCCAGCTCCGGGTTTGAAGATTACGAGCAGTACTTC.